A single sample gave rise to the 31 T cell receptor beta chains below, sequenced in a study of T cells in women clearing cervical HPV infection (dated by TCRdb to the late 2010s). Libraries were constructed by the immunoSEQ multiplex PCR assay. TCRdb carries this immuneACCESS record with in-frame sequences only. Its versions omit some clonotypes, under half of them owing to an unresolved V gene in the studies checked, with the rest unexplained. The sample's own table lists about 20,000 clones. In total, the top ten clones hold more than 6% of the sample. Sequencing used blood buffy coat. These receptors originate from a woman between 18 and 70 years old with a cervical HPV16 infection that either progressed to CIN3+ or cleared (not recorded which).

The CDR3 region is CASSEAGGDYEQYF. Partial CDR3 DNA: TGTGCCAGCAGTGAAGCGGGGGGGGACTACGAG. The rearrangement joins TRBV6-1 to TRBJ2-7; 7 bases agree with TRBD2. The read finishes 3 residues shy of the CDR3 end, and the germline J gene is used to complete it. The CDR3 loop spans 14 amino acids. V shed 0 bases, J shed 3 bases, and the junction held 2 bases outside the gene matches. Germline lookup yields CDR1 MNHNS and CDR2 SASEGT.

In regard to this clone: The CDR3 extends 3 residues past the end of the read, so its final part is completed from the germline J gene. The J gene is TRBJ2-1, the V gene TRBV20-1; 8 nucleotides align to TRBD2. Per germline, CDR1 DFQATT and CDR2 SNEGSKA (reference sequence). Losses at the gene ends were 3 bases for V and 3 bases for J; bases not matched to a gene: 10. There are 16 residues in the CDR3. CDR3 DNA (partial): TGCAGTGCTAGTCCGACGACTAGCGTTAGCTACAATGAG. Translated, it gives CSASPTTSVSYNE. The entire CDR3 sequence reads CSASPTTSVSYNEQFF.

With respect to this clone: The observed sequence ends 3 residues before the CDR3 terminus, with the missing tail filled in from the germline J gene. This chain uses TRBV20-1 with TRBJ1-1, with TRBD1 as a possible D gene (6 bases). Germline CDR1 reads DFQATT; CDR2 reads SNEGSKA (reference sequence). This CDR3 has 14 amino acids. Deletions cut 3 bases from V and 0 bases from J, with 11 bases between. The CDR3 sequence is CSARATGLNTEAFF. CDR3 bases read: TGCAGTGCTAGGGCAACAGGGCTGAACACTGAA.

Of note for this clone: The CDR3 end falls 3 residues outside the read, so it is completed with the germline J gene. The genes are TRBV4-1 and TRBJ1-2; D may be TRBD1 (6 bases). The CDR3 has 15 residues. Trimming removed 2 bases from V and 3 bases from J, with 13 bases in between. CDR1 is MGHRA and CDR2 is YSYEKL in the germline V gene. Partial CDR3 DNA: TGCGCCAGCAGCCAACCGGACGGGGGGCACTATGGC. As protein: CASSQPDGGHYG. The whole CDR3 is CASSQPDGGHYGYTF.

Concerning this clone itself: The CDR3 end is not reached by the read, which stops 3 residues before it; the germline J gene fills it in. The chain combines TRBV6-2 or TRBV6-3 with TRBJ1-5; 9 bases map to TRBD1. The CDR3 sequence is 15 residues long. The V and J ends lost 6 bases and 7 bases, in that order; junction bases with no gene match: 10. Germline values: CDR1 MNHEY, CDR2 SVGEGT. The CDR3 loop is CASRAGTGSYQPQHF. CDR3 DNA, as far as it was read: TGTGCCAGCAGAGCCGGGACAGGGTCGTACCAGCCC.

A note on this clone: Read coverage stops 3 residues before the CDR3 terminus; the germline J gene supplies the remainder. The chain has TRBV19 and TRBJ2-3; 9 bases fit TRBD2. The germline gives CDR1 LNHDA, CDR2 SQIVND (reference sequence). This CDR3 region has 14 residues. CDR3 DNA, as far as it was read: TGTGCCAGTAGTGCTTTAGCGGGAGTTGAGACG. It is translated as CASSALAGVET. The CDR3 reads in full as CASSALAGVETQYF. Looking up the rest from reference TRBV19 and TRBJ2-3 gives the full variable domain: DGGITQSPKYLFRKEGQNVTLSCEQNLNHDAMYWYRQDPGQGLRLIYYSQIVNDFQKGDIAEGYSVSREKKESFPLTVTSAQKNPTAFYLCASSALAGVETQYFGPGTRLTVL.

The sequenced CDR3 bases are TGCAGCGTAAGGTTTGTGGGAACTGGGGCCAACGTA. Residues: CSVRFVGTGANV. The entire CDR3 reads CSVRFVGTGANVLFF. The rearrangement links TRBV29-1 to TRBJ1-4, with a weak D call TRBD1 (5 bases). The CDR3 is cut off 3 residues early in the read; its end comes from the germline J gene. CDR3 length equals 15 residues. Germline loops: CDR1 SQVTM, CDR2 ANQGSEA.

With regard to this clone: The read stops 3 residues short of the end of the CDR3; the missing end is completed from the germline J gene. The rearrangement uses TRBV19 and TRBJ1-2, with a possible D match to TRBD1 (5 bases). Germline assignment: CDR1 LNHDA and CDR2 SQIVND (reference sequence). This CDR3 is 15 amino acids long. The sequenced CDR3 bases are TGTGCCAGTAGTCCCCCCGGGACTCACCGTAACGAC. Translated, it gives CASSPPGTHRND. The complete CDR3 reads CASSPPGTHRNDYTF.

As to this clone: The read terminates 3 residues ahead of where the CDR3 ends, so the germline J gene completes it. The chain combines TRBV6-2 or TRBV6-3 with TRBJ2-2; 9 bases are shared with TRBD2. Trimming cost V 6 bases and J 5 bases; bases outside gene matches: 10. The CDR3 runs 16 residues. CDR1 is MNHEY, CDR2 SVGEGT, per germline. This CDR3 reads CASRKSSGKRTGELFF. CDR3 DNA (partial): TGTGCCAGCAGGAAATCTAGCGGGAAGAGAACCGGGGAG.

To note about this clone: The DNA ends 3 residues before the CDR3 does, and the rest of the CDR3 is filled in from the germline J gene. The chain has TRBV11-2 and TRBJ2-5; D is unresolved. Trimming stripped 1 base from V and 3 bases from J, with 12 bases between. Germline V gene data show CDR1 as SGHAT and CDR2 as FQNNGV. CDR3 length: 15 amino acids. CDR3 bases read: TGTGCCAGCAGCTTAGTAGGCGCTCTAGAAGAGACC. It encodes CASSLVGALEET. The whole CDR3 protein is CASSLVGALEETQYF.

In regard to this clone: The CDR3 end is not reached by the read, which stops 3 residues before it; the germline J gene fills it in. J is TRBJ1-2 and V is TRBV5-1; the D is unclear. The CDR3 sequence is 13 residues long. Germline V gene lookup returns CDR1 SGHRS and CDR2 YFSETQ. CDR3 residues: CASSLATEGGYTF. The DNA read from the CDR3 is TGCGCCAGCAGCTTGGCCACAGAAGGAGGC.

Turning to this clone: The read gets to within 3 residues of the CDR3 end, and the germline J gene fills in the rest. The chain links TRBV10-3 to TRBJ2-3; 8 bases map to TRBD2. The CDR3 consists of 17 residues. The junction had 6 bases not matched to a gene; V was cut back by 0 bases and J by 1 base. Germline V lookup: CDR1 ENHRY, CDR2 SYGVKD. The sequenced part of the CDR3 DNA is TGTGCCATCAGTGAGTCCCGACTAGCGTGGGGCACAGATACG. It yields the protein CAISESRLAWGTDT. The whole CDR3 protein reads CAISESRLAWGTDTQYF.

Incomplete CDR3 DNA: TGCAGTGCTCCTCTGGACAGGGGCGGCGCAGATACG. Amino acids: CSAPLDRGGADT. Given in full, the CDR3 is CSAPLDRGGADTQYF. The chain has TRBV20-1 and TRBJ2-3; 9 bases are a match to TRBD1. The CDR3 end lies 3 residues beyond the end of the read and is filled in from the germline J gene. The CDR3 sequence is 15 residues long. Germline V lookup: CDR1 DFQATT, CDR2 SNEGSKA (reference sequence). Losses at the gene ends were 5 bases for V and 4 bases for J; bases not matched to a gene: 10.

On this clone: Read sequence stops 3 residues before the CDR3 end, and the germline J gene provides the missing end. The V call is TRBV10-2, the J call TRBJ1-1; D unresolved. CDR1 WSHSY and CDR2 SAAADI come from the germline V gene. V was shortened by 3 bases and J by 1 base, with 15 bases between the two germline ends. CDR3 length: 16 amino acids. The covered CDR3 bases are TGCGCCAGCAGTGAAGTGGTGAGGGTTTGGAACACTGAA. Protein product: CASSEVVRVWNTE. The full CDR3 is CASSEVVRVWNTEAFF.

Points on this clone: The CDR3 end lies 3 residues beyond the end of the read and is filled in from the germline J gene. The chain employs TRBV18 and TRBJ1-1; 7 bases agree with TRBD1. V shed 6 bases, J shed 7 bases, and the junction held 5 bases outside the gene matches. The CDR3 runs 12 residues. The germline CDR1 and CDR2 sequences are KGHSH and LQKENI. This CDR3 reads CASSPNRGEAFF. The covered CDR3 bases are TGTGCCAGCTCTCCTAACAGGGGTGAA.

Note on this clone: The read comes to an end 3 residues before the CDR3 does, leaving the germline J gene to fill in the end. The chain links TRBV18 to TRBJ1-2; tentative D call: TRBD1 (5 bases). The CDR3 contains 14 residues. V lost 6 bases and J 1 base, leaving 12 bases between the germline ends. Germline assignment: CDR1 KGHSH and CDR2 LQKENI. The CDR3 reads CASSGDGGNYGYTF. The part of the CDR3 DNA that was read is TGTGCCAGCTCGGGCGACGGGGGTAACTATGGC. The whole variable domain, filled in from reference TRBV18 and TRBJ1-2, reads NAGVMQNPRHLVRRRGQEARLRCSPMKGHSHVYWYRQLPEEGLKFMVYLQKENIIDESGMPKERFSAEFPKEGPSILRIQQVVRGDSAAYFCASSGDGGNYGYTFGSGTRLTVV.

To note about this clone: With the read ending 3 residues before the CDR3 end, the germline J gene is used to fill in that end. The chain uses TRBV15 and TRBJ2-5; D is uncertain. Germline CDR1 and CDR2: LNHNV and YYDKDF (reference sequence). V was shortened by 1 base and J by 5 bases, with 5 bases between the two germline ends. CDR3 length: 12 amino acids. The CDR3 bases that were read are TGTGCCACCAGCAGAGCCTTGGAGACC. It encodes CATSRALET. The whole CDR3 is CATSRALETQYF.

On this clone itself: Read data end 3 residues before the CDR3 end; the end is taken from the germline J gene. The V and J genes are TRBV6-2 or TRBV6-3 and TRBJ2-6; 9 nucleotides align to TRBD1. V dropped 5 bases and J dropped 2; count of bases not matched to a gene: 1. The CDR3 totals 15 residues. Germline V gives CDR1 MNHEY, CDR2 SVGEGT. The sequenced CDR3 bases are TGTGCCAGCAGTCGGGACAGGGCTGGGGCCAACGTC. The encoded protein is CASSRDRAGANV. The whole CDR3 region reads CASSRDRAGANVLTF.

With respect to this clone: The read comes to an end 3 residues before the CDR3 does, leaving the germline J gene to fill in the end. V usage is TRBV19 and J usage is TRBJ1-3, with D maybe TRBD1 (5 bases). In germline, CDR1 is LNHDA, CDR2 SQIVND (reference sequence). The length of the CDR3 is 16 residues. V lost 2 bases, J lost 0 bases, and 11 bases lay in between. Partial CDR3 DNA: TGTGCCAGTAGTATACGAGGGGACTACTCTGGAAACACC. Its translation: CASSIRGDYSGNT. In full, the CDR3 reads CASSIRGDYSGNTIYF.

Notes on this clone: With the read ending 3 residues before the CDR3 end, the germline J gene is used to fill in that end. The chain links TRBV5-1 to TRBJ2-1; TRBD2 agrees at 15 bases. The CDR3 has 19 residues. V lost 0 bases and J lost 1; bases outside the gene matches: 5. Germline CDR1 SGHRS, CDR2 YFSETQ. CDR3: CASSLEGLAGGTSYNEQFF. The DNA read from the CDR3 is TGCGCCAGCAGCTTGGAGGGACTAGCGGGAGGTACATCCTACAATGAG. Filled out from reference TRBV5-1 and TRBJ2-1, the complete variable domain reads KAGVTQTPRYLIKTRGQQVTLSCSPISGHRSVSWYQQTPGQGLQFLFEYFSETQRNKGNFPGRFSGRQFSNSRSEMNVSTLELGDSALYLCASSLEGLAGGTSYNEQFFGPGTRLTVL.

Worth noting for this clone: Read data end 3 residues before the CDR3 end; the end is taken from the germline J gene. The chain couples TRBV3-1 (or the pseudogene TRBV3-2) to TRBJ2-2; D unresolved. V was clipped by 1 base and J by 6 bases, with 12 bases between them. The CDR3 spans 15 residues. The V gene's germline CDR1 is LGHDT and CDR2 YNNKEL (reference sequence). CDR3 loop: CASSQGASWAGELFF. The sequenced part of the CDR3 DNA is TGTGCCAGCAGCCAAGGAGCTAGTTGGGCCGGGGAG.

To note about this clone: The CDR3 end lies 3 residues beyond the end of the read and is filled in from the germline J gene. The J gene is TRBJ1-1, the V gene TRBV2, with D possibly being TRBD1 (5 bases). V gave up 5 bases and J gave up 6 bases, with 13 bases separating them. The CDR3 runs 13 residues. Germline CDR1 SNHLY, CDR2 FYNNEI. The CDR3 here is CASSPGRGAEAFF. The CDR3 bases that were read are TGTGCCAGCAGTCCGGGACGGGGGGCTGAA.

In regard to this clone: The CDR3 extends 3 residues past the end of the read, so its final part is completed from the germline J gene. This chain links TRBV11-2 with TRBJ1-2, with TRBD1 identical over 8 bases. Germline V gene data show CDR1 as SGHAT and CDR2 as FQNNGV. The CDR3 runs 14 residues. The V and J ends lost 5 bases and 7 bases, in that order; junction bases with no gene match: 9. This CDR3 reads CASSITRTGFGYTF. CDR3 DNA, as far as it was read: TGTGCCAGCAGCATCACCCGGACAGGGTTTGGC.

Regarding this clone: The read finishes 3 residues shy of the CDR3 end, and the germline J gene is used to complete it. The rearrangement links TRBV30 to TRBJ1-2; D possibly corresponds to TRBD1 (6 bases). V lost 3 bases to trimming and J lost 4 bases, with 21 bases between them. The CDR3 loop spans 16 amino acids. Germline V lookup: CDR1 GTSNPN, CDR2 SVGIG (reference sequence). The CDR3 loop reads CAWSELVSRGGYGYTF. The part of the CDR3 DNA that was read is TGTGCCTGGAGCGAACTCGTCTCGAGGGGGGGCTATGGC.

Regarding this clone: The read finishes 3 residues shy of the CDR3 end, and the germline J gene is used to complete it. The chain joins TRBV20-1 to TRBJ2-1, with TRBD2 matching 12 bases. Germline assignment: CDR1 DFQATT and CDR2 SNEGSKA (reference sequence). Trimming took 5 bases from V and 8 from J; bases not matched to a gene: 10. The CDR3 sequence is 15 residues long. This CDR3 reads CSAETSGRVVYEQFF. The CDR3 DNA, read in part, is TGCAGTGCTGAGACTAGCGGGAGAGTTGTTTATGAG.

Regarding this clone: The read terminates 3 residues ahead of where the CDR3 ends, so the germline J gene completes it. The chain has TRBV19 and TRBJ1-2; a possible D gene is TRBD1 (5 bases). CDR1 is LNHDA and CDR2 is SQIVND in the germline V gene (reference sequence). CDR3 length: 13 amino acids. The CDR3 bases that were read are TGTGCCAGTAGTATGGGGACTAGCTCCGAC. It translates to CASSMGTSSD. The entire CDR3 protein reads CASSMGTSSDYTF.

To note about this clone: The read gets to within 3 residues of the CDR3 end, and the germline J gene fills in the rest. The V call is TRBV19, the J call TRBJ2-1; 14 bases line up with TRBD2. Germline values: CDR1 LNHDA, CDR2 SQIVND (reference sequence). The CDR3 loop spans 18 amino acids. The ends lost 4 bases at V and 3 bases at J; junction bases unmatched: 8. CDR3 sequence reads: CASSTGTSGRGVYNEQFF. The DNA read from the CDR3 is TGTGCCAGTAGTACAGGGACTAGCGGGAGAGGGGTCTACAATGAG.

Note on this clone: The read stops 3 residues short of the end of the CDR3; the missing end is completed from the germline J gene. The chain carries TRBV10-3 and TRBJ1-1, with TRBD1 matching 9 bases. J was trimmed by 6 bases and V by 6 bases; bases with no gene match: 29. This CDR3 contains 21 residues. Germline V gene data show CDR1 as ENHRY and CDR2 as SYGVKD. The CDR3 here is CAIRSPVGQGSGVPREAEAFF. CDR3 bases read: TGTGCCATCAGATCCCCCGTGGGACAGGGATCCGGAGTACCCAGGGAAGCTGAA.

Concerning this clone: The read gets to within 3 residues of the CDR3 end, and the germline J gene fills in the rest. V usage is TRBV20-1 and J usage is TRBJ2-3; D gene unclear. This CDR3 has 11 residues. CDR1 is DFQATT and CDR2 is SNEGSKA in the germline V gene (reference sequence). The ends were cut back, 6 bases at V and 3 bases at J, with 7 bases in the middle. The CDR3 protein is CSATHTDTQYF. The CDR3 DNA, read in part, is TGCAGTGCAACACATACAGATACG.

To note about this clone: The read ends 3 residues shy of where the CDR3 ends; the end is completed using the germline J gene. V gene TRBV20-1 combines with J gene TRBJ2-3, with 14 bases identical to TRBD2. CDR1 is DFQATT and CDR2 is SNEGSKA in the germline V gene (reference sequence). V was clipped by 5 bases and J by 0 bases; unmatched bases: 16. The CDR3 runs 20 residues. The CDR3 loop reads CSAEGGVKGLAGESTDTQYF. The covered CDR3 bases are TGCAGTGCTGAGGGGGGTGTAAAGGGACTAGCGGGAGAGAGCACAGATACG.

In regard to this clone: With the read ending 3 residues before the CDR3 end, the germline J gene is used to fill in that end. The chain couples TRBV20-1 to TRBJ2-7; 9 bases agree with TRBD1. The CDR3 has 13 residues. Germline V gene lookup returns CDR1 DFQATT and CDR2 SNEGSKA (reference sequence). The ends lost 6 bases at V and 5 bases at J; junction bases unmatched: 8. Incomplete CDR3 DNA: TGCAGTGCCCCCGGGACAGGGAACGACGAG. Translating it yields CSAPGTGNDE. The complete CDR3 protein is CSAPGTGNDEQYF.